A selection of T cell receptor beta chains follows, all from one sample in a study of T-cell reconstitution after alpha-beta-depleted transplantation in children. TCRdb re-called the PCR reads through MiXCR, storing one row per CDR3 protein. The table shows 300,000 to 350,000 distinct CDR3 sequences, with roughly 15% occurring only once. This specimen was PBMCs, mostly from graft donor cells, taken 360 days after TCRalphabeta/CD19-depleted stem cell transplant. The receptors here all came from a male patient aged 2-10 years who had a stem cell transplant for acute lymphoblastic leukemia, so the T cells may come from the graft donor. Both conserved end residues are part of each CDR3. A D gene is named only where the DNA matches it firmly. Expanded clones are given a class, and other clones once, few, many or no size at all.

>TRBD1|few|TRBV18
CASSPYWTGVNTQYF
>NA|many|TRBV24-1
CATSDFRDTQYF
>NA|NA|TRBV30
CAWSAGSRSEQFF
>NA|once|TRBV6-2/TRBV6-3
CASSYTLHAAYTQYF
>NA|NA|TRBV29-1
CSVGDRMGNEQFF
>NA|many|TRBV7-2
CASSSSSGNTIYF
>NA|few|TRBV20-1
CSARERRSSGANVLTF
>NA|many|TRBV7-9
CASTPRPWETQYF
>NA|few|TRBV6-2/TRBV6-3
CASSSVENTEAFF
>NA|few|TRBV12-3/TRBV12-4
CASSPGLGGQPQHF
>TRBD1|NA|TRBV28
CASSLLLAGGYGYTF
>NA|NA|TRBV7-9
CASSLLTNTEAFF
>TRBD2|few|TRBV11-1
CASSLPVRTSGIFDEQFF
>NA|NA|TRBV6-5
CASSYSSGYTGELFF
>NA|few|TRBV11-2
CASSKSGEQFF
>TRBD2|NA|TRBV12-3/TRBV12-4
CASSLTSGRTGANVLTF
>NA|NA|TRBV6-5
CASSYSGATDTQYF
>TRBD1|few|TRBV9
CASSRPRTGNRYNEQFF
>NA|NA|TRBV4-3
CASSQDGGLAGELFF
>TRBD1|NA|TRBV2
CASRLDRLLSGANVLTF
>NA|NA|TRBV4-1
CASSRGQATRGSNEQFF
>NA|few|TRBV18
CASSPAVGGEADTQYF
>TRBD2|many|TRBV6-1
CASSKLAPSYNEQFF
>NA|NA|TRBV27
CASSLSYTGAYEQYF
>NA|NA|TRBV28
CASSQYTGLLNQPQHF
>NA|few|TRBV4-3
CASSQRPTDALTDTQYF
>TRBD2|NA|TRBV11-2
CASRPGLAGWNTGELFF
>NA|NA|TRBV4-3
CASSQLVRYNEQFF
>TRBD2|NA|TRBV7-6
CASSFNTSGTTYEQYF
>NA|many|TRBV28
CASSSLTKPSYEQYF
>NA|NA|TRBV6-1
CASSRDGTEAFF
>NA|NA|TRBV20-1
CSAPDLVPNTDTQYF
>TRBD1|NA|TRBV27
CSSRETGRNQPQHF